Listed below are T cell receptor beta chains from one sample, sequenced in a study of cytomegalovirus exposure and HLA in healthy donors. This table comes from immunoSEQ multiplex PCR, and its TCRdb copy is limited to in-frame clones, with some not included. This table has some 150,000 clones, 60% to 80% appearing once. Sequenced input: PBMCs. Receptor source: a man in his thirties or forties in good health and CMV-seropositive. CDR3s include the opening cysteine and the closing phenylalanine or tryptophan. Fields, in order: CDR3 length, V gene, clone size, J gene, D gene, CDR3 protein, CDR3 DNA. The D gene is left open where the match is weak. Clone size is not always given. Where it is, it says once, few, many or a class for expanded clones.

cdr3_length: 13; v_call: TRBV25-1; clone_size: .; j_call: TRBJ2-7; d_call: .; cdr3_aa: CASSDPDIGEQYF; cdr3_nt: TGTGCCAGCAGTGACCCAGACATTGGCGAGCAGTACTTC
cdr3_length: 17; v_call: TRBV30; clone_size: .; j_call: TRBJ2-3; d_call: TRBD2; cdr3_aa: CAWVPGLAGGLGDTQYF; cdr3_nt: TGTGCCTGGGTCCCGGGACTAGCGGGGGGGCTGGGAGATACGCAGTATTTT
cdr3_length: 14; v_call: TRBV5-1; clone_size: few; j_call: TRBJ2-1; d_call: TRBD1; cdr3_aa: CASSSGTGGNEQFF; cdr3_nt: TGCGCCAGCAGCTCCGGGACAGGGGGCAATGAGCAGTTCTTC
cdr3_length: 16; v_call: TRBV7-2; clone_size: .; j_call: TRBJ2-5; d_call: TRBD2; cdr3_aa: CASSFKGTSGGETQYF; cdr3_nt: TGTGCCAGCAGCTTCAAAGGGACTAGCGGGGGCGAGACCCAGTACTTC
cdr3_length: 15; v_call: TRBV13; clone_size: .; j_call: TRBJ2-3; d_call: .; cdr3_aa: CASSFTPEGSDTQYF; cdr3_nt: TGTGCCAGCAGCTTTACTCCCGAGGGTTCAGATACGCAGTATTTT
cdr3_length: 13; v_call: TRBV7-2; clone_size: once; j_call: TRBJ1-5; d_call: .; cdr3_aa: CASTPDSRQPQHF; cdr3_nt: TGTGCCAGCACCCCCGACAGTCGTCAGCCCCAGCATTTT
cdr3_length: 16; v_call: TRBV5-4; clone_size: .; j_call: TRBJ1-2; d_call: .; cdr3_aa: CASSPMGGSGGYGYTF; cdr3_nt: TGTGCCAGCAGCCCGATGGGGGGGAGCGGTGGCTATGGCTACACCTTC
cdr3_length: 16; v_call: TRBV18; clone_size: .; j_call: TRBJ2-5; d_call: TRBD1; cdr3_aa: CASSPPGDRGLETQYF; cdr3_nt: TGTGCCAGCTCACCACCGGGGGACAGGGGGCTTGAGACCCAGTACTTC
cdr3_length: 12; v_call: TRBV28; clone_size: .; j_call: TRBJ1-2; d_call: .; cdr3_aa: CASSSSHYGYTF; cdr3_nt: TGTGCCAGCAGCTCCAGTCACTATGGCTACACCTTC
cdr3_length: 17; v_call: TRBV5-1; clone_size: .; j_call: TRBJ1-3; d_call: TRBD1; cdr3_aa: CASSFNPLGQGSDTIYF; cdr3_nt: TGCGCCAGCAGCTTTAACCCCCTGGGACAGGGGTCGGACACCATATATTTT
cdr3_length: 18; v_call: TRBV4-1; clone_size: .; j_call: TRBJ2-3; d_call: TRBD2; cdr3_aa: CASSQDGRGGENTDTQYF; cdr3_nt: TGCGCCAGCAGCCAAGATGGGCGGGGGGGGGAAAACACAGATACGCAGTATTTT
cdr3_length: 16; v_call: TRBV25-1; clone_size: .; j_call: TRBJ2-2; d_call: .; cdr3_aa: CASLPSWGTNTGKLFF; cdr3_nt: TGTGCCAGCCTCCCGTCGTGGGGAACGAACACCGGGAAGCTGTTTTTT
cdr3_length: 13; v_call: TRBV7-9; clone_size: .; j_call: TRBJ2-7; d_call: TRBD2; cdr3_aa: CASTRAGGYEQYF; cdr3_nt: TGTGCCAGCACCCGAGCGGGGGGGTACGAGCAGTACTTC
cdr3_length: 14; v_call: TRBV7-2; clone_size: once; j_call: TRBJ2-5; d_call: TRBD2; cdr3_aa: CASSFPGGKETQYF; cdr3_nt: TGTGCCAGCAGCTTCCCGGGGGGTAAGGAGACCCAGTACTTC
cdr3_length: 12; v_call: TRBV30; clone_size: once; j_call: TRBJ2-1; d_call: TRBD1; cdr3_aa: CAWSRETGIYFF; cdr3_nt: TGTGCCTGGAGCAGAGAGACAGGGATTTACTTCTTC
cdr3_length: 15; v_call: TRBV6-1; clone_size: .; j_call: TRBJ2-7; d_call: TRBD2; cdr3_aa: CASSSSGGGRGEQYF; cdr3_nt: TGTGCCAGCAGTTCAAGCGGCGGAGGGAGGGGCGAGCAGTACTTC
cdr3_length: 15; v_call: TRBV28; clone_size: .; j_call: TRBJ2-7; d_call: TRBD2; cdr3_aa: CASSSSGGPHYEQYF; cdr3_nt: TGTGCCAGCAGCTCTAGCGGGGGGCCGCACTACGAGCAGTACTTC